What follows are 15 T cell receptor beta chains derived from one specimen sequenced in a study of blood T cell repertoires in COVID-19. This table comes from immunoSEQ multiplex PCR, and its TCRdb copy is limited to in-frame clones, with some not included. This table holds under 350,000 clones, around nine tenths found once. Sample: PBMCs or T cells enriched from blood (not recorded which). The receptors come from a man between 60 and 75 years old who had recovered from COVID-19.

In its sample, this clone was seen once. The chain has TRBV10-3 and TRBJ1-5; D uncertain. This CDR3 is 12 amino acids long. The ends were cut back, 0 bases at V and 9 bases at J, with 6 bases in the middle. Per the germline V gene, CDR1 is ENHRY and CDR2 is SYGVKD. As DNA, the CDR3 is TGTGCCATCAGTGAGTCGACTTTGCCCCAGCATTTT. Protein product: CAISESTLPQHF.

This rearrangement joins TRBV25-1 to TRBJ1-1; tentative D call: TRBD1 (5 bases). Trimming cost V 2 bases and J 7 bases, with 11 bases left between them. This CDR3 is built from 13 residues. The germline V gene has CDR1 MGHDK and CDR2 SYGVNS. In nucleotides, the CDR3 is TGTGCCAGCAGTGAACCCGGGAGGGGTGAAGCTTTCTTT. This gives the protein CASSEPGRGEAFF.

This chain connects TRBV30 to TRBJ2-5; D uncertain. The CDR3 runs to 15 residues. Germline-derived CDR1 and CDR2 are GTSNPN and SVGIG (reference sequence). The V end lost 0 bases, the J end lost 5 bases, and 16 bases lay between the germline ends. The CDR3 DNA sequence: TGTGCCTGGAGTGTACCGGCACAGATTAGGGAGACCCAGTACTTC. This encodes CAWSVPAQIRETQYF.

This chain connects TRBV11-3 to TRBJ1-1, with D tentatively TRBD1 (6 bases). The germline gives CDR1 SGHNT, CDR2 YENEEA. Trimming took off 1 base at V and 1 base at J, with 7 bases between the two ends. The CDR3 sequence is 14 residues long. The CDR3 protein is CASSLGDTNTEAFF. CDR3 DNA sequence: TGTGCCAGCAGCTTAGGGGACACGAACACTGAAGCTTTCTTT.

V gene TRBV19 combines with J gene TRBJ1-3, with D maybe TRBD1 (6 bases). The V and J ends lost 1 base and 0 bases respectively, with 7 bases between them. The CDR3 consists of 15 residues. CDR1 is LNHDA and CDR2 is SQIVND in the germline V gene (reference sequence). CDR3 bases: TGTGCCAGTAGTATAGGGACAGCCTCTGGAAACACCATATATTTT. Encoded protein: CASSIGTASGNTIYF. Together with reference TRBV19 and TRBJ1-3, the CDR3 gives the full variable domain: DGGITQSPKYLFRKEGQNVTLSCEQNLNHDAMYWYRQDPGQGLRLIYYSQIVNDFQKGDIAEGYSVSREKKESFPLTVTSAQKNPTAFYLCASSIGTASGNTIYFGEGSWLTVV.

In DNA form, the CDR3 reads TGTGCCAGCAGTTTAAGGGACAGGGGGTTTGAAGCTTTCTTT. This codes for CASSLRDRGFEAFF. The rearrangement joins TRBV27 to TRBJ1-1, with 11 bases aligning to TRBD1. CDR1 is MNHEY, CDR2 SMNVEV, per germline (reference sequence). The CDR3 runs to 14 residues. V gave up 2 bases and J gave up 7 bases; unmatched junction bases: 3.

The CDR3 DNA reads as TGTGCCAGCAGTTCTCCCGGGGGGAGCAATGAAAAACTGTTTTTT. It encodes CASSSPGGSNEKLFF. The V gene is TRBV28, the J gene TRBJ1-4, with D tentatively TRBD1 (5 bases). V was clipped by 4 bases and J by 5 bases, with 14 bases between them. The germline V gene encodes CDR1 MDHEN and CDR2 SYDVKM. The CDR3 spans 15 residues.

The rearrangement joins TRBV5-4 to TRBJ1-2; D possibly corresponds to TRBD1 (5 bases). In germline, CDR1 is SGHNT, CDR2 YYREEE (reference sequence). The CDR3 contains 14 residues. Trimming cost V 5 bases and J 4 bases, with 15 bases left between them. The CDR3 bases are TGTGCCAGCAGTGTGGGAGGGGTTATCTATGGCTACACCTTC. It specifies CASSVGGVIYGYTF.

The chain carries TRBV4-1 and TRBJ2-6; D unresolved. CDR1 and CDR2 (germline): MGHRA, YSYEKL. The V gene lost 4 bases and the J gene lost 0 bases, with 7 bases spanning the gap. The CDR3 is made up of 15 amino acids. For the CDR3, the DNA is TGCGCCAGCAGCCCTCTTATCTCTGGGGCCAACGTCCTGACTTTC. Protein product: CASSPLISGANVLTF.

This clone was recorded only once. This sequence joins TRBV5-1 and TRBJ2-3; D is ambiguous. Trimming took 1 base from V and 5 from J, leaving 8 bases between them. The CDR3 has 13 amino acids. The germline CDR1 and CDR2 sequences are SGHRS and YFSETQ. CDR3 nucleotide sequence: TGCGCCAGCAGCTTGTTAGAGCTAGATACGCAGTATTTT. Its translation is CASSLLELDTQYF.

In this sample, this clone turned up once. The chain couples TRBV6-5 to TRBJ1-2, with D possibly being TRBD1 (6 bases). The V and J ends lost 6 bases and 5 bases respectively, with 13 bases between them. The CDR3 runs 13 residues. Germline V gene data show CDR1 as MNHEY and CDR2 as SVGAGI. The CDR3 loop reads CASSSTGSYGYTF. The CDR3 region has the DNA TGTGCCAGCAGCTCTACAGGGAGTTATGGCTACACCTTC.

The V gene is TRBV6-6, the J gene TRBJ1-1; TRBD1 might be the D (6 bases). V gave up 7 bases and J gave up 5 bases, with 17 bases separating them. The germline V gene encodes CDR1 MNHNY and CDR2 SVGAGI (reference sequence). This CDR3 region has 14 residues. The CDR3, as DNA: TGTGCCAGCACCCCACAGGGATCGCGGACTGAAGCTTTCTTT. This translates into CASTPQGSRTEAFF.

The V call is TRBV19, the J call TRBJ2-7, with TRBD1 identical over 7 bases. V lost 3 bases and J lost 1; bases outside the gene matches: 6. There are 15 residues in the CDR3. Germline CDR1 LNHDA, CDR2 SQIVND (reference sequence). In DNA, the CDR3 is TGTGCCAGTAGTATCCCTGGACAGGCGTCCTACGAGCAGTACTTC. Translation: CASSIPGQASYEQYF.

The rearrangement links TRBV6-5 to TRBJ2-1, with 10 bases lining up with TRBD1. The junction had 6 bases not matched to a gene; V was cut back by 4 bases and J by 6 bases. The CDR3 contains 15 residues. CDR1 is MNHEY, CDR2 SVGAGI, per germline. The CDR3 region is CASSFSGTGVNEQFF. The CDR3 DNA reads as TGTGCCAGCAGTTTCTCCGGGACAGGGGTCAATGAGCAGTTCTTC.

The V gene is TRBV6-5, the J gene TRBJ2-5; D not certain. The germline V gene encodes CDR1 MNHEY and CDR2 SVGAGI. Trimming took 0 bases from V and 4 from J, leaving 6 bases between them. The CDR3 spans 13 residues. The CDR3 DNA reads TGTGCCAGCAGTTACTCTTCGGGAGAGACCCAGTACTTC. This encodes CASSYSSGETQYF.